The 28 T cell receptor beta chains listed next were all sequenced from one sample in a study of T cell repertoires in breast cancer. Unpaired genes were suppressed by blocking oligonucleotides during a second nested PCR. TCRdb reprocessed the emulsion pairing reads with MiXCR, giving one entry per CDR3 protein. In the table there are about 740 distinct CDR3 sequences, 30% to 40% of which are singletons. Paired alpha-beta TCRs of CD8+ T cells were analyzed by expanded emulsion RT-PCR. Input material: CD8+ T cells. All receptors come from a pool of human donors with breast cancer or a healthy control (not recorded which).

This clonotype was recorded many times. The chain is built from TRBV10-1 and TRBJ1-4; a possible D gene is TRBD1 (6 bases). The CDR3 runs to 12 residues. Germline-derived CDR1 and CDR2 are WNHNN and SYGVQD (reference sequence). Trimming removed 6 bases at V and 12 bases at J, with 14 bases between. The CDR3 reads CASRADRSELFF. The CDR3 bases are TGCGCCAGCAGGGCAGACAGGTCTGAACTGTTTTTT.

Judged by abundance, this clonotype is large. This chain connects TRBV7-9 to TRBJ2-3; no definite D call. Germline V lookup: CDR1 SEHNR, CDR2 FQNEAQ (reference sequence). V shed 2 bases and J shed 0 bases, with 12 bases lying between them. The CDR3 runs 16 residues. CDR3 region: CASSLWSDDSTDTQYF. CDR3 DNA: TGTGCCAGCAGCTTATGGTCGGATGATAGCACAGATACGCAGTATTTT.

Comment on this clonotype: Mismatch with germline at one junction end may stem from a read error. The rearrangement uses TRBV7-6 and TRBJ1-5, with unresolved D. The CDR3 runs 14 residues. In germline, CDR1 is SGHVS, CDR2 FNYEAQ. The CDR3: CASSFLRSNQPQRF. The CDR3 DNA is TGTGCCAGCAGTTTCCTCAGGTCCAATCAGCCCCAGCGTTTT.

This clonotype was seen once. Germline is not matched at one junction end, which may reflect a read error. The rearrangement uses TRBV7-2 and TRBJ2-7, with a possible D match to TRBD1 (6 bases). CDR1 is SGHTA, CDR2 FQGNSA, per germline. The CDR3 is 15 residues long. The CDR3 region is CASSVASEGAYEQYF. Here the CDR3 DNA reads TGTGCCAGCAGCGTAGCCAGCGAGGGGGCCTACGAGCAGTACTTC.

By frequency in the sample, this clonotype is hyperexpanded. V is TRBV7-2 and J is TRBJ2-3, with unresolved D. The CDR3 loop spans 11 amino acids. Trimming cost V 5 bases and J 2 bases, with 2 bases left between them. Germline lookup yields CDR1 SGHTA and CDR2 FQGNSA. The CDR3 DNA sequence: TGTGCCAGCAGCCTCACAGATACGCAGTATTTT. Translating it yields CASSLTDTQYF.

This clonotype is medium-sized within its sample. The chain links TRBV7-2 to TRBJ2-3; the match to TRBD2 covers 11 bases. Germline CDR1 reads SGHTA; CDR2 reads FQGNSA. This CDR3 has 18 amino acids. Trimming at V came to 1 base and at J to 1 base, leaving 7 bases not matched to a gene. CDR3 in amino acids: CASSLVRLAGRGTDTQYF. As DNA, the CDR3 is TGTGCCAGCAGCTTAGTGCGACTAGCGGGGCGGGGCACAGATACGCAGTATTTT.

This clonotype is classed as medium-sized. The CDR3 protein is CASSPPRGTYEQYF. The DNA of the CDR3 is TGTGCCAGCAGTCCCCCTCGCGGTACCTACGAGCAGTACTTC. The chain joins TRBV6-6 to TRBJ2-7; D remains unclear. CDR3 length: 14 amino acids. Germline assignment: CDR1 MNHNY and CDR2 SVGAGI (reference sequence). The V end lost 5 bases, the J end lost 2 bases, and 13 bases lay between the germline ends.

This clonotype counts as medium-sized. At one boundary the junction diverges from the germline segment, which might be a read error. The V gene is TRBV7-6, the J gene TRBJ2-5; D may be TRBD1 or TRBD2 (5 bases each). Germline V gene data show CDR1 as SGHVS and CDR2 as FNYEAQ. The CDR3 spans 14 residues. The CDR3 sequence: CASGLGDGQGTQYF. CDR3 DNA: TGTGCCAGCGGCTTGGGAGACGGTCAGGGGACCCAGTACTTC.

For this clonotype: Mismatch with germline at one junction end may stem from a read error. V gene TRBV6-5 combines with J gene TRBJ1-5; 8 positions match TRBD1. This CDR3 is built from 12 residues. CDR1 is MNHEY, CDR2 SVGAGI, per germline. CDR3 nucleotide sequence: TGTGCCAGCACAGGGGGCAATCAGCCCCAGCAGTTT. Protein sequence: CASTGGNQPQQF.

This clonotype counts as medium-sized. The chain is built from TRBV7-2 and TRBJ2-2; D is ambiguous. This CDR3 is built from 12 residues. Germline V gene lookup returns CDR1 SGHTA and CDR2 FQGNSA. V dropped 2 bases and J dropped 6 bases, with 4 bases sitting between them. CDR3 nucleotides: TGTGCCAGCAGCTTAAGGGCCGGGGAGCTGTTTTTT. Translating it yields CASSLRAGELFF.

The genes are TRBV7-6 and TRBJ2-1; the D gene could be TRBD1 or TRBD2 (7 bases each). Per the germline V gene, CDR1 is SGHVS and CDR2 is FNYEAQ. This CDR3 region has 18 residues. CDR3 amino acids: CVSSLVAGGAAFYNEQFF. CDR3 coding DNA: TGTGTCAGTAGCTTAGTTGCAGGGGGGGCAGCCTTTTACAATGAGCAGTTCTTC.

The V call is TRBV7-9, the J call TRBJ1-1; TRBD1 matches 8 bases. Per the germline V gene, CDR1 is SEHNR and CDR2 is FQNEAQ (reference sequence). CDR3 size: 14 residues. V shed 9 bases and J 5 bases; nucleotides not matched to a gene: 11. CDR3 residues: CASSPGTGGTEAFF. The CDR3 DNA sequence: TGTGCCAGTAGCCCCGGCACAGGGGGGACTGAAGCTTTCTTT.

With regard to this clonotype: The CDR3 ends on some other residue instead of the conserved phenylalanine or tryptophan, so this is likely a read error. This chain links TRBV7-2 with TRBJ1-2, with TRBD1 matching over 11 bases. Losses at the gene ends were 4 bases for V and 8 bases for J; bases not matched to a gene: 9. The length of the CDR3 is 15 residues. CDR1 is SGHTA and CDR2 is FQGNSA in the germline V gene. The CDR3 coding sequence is TGTGCCAGCAGCTCCCGGACAGGGGGCGCTGGGGGCTACACCCTC. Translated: CASSSRTGGAGGYTL.

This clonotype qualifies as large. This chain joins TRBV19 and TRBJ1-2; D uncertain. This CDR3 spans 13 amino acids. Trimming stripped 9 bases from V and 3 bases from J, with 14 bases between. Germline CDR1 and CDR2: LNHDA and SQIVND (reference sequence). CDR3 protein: CASSFQPHYGYTF. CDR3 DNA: TGTGCCAGCAGTTTTCAGCCCCACTATGGCTACACCTTC.

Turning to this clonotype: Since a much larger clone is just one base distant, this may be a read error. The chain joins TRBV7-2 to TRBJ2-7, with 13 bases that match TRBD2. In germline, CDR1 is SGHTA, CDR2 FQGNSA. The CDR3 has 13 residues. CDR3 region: CASSFGLAGDLNF. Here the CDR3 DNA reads TGTGCCAGCAGCTTCGGACTAGCGGGGGATCTGAACTTC.

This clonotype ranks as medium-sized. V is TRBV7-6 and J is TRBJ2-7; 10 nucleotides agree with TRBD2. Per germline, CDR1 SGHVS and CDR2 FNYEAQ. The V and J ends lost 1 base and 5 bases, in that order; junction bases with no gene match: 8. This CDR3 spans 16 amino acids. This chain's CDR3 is CASSLGNLAGVDEQYF. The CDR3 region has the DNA TGTGCCAGCAGCTTAGGGAATCTAGCGGGGGTCGACGAGCAGTACTTC.

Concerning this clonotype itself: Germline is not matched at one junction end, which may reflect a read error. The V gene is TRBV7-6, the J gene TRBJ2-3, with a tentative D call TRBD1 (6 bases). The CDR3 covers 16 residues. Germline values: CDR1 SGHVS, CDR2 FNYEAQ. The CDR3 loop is CASSLGTGRSTGTQYF. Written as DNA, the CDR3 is TGTGCCAGCAGCCTAGGAACAGGGAGAAGCACAGGTACGCAGTATTTT.

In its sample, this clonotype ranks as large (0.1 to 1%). The CDR3 DNA follows: TGTGCCAGCAGGCGGACGCCCGGGGACAGCTCCTACGAGCAGTACTTC. Translated, it gives CASRRTPGDSSYEQYF. The V call is TRBV6-8, the J call TRBJ2-7; 7 nucleotides line up with TRBD1. Germline V gene lookup returns CDR1 MNHGY and CDR2 SAAAGT. The CDR3 totals 16 residues. With 6 bases clipped from V and 0 bases from J, the junction kept 11 bases outside the gene matches.

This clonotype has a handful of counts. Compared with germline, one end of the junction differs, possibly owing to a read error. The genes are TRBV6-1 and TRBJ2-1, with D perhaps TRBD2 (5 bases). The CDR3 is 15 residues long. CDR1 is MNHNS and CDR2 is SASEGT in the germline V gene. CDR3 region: CASSARTHSYDEQFF. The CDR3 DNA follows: TGTGCCAGCAGCGCTCGGACTCACTCCTACGATGAGCAGTTCTTC.

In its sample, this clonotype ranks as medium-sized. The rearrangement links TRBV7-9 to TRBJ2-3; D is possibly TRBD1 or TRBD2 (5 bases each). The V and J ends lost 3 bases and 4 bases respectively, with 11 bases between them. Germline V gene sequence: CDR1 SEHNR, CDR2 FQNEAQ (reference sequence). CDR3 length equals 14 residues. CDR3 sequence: CASSLEQGPDTQYF. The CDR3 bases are TGTGCCAGCAGCTTGGAGCAGGGACCAGATACGCAGTATTTT.

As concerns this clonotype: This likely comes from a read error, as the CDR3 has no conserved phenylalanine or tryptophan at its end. CDR3 sequence (DNA): TGTGCCAGCAGCTTTGCAGAGGGCTATGGCTACACCCTC. Translating it yields CASSFAEGYGYTL. This chain connects TRBV7-9 to TRBJ1-2; D remains ambiguous. The CDR3 covers 13 residues. Trimming stripped 3 bases from V and 4 bases from J, with 9 bases between. Germline V lookup: CDR1 SEHNR, CDR2 FQNEAQ (reference sequence).

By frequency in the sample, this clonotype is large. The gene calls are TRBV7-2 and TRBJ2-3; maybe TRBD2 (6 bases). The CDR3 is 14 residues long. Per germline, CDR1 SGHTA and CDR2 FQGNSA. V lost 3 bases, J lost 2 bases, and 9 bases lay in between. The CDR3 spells CASSLGGNTDTQYF. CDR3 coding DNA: TGTGCCAGCAGCTTGGGCGGGAACACAGATACGCAGTATTTT.

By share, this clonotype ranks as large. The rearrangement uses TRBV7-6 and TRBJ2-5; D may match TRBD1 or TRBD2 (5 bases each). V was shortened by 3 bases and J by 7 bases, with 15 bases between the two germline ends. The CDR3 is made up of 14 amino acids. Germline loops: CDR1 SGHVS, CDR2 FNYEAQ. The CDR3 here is CASSLGDSQGTQYF. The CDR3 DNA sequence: TGTGCCAGCAGCTTGGGAGACAGTCAGGGGACCCAGTACTTC.

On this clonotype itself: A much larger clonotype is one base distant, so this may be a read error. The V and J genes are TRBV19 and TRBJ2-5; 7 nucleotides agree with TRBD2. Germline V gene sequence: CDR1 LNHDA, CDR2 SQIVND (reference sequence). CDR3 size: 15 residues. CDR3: CASRQVSGGQEAQYF. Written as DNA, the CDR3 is TGCGCCAGTAGGCAGGTATCGGGAGGACAAGAGGCCCAGTACTTC.

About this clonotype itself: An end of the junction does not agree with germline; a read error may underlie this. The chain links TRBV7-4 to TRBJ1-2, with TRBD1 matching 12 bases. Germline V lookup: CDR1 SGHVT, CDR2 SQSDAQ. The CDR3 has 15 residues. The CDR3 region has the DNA TGCGCCAGCAGCCCGGGACAGGGGGCCTACTATGGCTACACCTTC. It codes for CASSPGQGAYYGYTF.

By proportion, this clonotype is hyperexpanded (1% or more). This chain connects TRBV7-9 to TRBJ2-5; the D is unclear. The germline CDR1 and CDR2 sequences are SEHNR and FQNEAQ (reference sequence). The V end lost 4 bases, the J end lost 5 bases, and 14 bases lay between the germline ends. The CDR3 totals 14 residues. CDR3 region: CASSYDSSWETQYF. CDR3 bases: TGTGCCAGCAGCTATGACTCCTCATGGGAGACCCAGTACTTC.

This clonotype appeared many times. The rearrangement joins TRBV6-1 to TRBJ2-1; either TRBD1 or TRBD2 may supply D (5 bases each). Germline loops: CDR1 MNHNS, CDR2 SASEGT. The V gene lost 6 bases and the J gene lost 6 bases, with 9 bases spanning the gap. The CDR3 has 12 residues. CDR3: CASSSRGNEQFF. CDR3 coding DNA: TGTGCCAGCAGCTCGAGGGGCAATGAGCAGTTCTTC.

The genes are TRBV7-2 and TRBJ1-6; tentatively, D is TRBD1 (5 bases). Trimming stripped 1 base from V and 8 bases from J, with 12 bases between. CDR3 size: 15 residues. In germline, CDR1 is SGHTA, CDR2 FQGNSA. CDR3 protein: CASSLGGVPDSPLHF. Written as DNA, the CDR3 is TGTGCCAGCAGCTTAGGAGGGGTCCCCGATTCACCCCTCCACTTT. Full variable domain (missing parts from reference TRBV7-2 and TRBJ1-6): GAGVSQSPSNKVTEKGKDVELRCDPISGHTALYWYRQSLGQGLEFLIYFQGNSAPDKSGLPSDRFSAERTGGSVSTLTIQRTQQEDSAVYLCASSLGGVPDSPLHFGNGTRLTVT.